This T cell receptor beta chain was sequenced in a study of breast tumors, draining lymph nodes, adjacent tissues. Using its own MiXCR run on the multiplex PCR reads, TCRdb lists one record per CDR3 protein. The sample holds about 230,000 distinct CDR3 sequences, approximately 30% seen once. This CDR3 region has 14 residues. Trimming shortened V by 5 bases and J by 3 bases, and 11 bases separated the two germline ends. CDR1 and CDR2 (germline): LNHDA, SQIVND (reference sequence). Breast cancer patients provided tissue from their axillary draining lymph nodes. This clonotype has a count of ten or more.

The TCR sequence derives from a female donor with breast cancer. Some clones in this sample may be carry-over from other donors' samples. The V call is TRBV19, the J call TRBJ1-5, with D perhaps matching TRBD1 (6 bases). Sequencing was performed on axillary lymph node tissue. Here the CDR3 reads CASSLDRINQPQHF. The CDR3 coding sequence is TGTGCCAGTAGTCTCGACAGGATCAATCAGCCCCAGCATTTT.